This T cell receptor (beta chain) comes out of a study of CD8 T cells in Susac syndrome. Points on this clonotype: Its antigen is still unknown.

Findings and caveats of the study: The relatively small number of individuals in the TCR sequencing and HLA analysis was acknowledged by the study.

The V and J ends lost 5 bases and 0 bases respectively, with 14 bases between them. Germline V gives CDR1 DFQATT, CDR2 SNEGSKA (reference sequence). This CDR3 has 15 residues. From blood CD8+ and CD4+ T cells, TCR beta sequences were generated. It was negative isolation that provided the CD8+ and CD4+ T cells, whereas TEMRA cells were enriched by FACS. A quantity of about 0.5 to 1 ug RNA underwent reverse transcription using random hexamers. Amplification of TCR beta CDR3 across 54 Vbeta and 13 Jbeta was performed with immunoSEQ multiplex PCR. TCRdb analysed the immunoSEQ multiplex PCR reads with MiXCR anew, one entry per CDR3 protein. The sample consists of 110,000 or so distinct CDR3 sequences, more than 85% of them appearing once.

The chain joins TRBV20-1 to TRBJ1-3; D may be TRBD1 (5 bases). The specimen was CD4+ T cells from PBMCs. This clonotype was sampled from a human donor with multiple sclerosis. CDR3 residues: CSAVGTASSGNTIYF. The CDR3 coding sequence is TGCAGTGCTGTCGGGACGGCCAGCTCTGGAAACACCATATATTTT.